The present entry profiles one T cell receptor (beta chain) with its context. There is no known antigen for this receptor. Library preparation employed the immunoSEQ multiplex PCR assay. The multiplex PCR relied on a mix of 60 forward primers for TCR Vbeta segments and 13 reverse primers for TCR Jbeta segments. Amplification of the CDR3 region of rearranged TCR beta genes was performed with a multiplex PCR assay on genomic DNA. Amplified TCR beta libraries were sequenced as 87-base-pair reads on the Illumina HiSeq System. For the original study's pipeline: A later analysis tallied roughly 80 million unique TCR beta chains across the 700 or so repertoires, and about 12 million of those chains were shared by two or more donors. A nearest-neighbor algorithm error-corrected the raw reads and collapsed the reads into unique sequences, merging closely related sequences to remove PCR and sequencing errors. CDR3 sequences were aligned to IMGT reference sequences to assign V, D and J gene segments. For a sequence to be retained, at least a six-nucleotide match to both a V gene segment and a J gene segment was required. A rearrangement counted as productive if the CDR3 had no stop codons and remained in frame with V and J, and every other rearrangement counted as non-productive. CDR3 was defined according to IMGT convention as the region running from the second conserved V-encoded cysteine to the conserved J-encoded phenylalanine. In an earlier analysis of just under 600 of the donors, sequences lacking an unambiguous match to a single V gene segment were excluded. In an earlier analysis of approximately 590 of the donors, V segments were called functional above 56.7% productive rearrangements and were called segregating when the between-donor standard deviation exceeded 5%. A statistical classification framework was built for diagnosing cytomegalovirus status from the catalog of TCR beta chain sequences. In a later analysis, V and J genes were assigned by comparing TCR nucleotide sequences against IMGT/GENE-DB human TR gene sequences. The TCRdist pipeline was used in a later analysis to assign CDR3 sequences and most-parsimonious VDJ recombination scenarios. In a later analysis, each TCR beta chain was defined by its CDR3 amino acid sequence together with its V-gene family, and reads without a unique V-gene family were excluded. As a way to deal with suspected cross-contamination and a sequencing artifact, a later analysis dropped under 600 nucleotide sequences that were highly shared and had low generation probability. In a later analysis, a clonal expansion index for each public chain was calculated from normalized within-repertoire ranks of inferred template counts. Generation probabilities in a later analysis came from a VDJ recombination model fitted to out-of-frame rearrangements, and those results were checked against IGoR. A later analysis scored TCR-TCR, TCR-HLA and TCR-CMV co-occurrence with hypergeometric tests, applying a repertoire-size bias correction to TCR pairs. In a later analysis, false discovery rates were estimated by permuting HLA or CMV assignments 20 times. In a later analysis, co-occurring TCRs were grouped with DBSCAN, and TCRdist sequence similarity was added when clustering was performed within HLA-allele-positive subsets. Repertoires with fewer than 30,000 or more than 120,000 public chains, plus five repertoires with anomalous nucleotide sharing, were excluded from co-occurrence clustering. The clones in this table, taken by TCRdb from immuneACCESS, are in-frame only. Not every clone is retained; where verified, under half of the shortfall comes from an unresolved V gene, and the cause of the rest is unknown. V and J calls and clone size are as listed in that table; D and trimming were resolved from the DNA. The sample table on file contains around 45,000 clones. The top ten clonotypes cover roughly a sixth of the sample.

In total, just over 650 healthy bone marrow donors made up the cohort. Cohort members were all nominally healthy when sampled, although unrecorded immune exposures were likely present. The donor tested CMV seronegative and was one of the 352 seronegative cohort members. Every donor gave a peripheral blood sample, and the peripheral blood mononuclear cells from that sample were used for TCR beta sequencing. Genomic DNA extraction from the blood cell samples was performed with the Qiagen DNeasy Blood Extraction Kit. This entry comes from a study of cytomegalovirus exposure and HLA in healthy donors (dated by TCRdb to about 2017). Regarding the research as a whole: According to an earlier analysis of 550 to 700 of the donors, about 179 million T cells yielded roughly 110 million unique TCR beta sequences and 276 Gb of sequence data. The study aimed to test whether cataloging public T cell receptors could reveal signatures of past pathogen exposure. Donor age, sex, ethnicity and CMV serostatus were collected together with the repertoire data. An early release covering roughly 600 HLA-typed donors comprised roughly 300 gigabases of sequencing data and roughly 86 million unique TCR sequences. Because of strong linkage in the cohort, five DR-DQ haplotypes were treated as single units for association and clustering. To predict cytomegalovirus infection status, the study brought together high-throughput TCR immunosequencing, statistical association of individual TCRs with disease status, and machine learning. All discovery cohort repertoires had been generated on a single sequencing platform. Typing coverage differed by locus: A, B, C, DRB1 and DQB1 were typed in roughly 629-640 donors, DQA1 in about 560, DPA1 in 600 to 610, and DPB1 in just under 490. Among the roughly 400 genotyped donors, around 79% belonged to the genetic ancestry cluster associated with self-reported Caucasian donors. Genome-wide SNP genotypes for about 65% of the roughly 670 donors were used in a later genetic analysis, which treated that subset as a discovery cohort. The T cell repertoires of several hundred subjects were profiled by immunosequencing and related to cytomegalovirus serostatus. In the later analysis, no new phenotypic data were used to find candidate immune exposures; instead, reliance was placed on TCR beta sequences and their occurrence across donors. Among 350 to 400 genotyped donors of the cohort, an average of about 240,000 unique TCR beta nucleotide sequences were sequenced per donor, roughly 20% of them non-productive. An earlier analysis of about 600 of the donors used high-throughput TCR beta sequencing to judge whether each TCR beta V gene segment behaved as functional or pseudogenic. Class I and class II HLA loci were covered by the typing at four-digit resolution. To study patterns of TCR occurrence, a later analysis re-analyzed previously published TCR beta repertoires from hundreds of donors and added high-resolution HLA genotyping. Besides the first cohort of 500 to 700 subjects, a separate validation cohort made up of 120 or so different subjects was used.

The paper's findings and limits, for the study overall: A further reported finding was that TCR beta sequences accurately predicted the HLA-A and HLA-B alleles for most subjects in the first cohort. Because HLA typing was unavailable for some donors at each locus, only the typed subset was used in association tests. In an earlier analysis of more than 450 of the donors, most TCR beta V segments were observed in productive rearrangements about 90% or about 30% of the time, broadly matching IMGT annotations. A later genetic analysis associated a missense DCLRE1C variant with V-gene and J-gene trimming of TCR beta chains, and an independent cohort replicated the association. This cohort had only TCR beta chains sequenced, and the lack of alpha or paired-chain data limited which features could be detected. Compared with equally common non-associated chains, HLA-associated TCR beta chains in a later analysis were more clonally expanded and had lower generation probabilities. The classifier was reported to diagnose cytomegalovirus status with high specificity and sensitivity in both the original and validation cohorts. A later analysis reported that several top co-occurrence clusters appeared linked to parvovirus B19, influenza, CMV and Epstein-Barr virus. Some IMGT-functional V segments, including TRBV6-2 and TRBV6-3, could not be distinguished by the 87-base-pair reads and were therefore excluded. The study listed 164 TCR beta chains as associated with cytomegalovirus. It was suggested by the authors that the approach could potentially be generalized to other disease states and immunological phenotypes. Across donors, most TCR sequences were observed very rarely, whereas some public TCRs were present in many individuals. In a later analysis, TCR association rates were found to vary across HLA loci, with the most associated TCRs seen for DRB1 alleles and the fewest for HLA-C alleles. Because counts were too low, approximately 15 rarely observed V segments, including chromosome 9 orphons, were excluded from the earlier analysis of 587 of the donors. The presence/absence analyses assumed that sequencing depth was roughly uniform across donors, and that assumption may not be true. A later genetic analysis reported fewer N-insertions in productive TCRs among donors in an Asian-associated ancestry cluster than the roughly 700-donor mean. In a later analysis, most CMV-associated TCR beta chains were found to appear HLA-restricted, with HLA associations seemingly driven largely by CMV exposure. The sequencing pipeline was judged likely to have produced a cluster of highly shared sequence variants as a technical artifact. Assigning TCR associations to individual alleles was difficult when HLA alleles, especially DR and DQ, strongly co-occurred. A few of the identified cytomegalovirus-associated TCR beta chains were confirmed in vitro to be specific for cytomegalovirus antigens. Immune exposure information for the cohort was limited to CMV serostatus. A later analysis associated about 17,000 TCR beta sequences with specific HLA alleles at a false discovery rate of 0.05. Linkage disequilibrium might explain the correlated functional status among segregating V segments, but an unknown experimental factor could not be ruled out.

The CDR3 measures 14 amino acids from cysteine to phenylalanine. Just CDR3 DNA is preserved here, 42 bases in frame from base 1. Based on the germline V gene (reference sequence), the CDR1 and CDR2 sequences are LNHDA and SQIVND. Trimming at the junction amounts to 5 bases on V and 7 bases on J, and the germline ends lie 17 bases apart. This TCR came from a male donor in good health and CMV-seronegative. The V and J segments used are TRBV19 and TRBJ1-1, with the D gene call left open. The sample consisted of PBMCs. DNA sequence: TGTGCCAGTAGTGTGAGCGGCGGCCTCGGTGAAGCTTTCTTT. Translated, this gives CASSVSGGLGEAFF.